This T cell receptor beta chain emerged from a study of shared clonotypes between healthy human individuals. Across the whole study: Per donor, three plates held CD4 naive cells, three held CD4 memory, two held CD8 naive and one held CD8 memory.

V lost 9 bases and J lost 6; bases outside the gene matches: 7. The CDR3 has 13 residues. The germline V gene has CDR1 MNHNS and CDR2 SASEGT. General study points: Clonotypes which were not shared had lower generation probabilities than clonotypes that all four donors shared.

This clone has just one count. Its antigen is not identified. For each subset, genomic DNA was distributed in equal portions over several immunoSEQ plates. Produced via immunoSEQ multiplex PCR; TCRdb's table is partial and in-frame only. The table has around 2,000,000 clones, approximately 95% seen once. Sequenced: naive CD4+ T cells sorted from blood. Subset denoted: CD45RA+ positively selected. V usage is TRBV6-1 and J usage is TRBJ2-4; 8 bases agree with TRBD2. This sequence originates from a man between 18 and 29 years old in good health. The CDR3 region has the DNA TGTGCCAGGGTAGCGGGATCGGTAAACATTCAGTACTTC. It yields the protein CARVAGSVNIQYF.